This entry is about one TCR beta chain. Its target is not known. The V segment lost 1 base and the J segment 1 base; nucleotides outside the gene matches: 16. The CDR3 spans 20 residues. The V gene's germline CDR1 is LGHNA and CDR2 YSLEER. These data are taken from a study of OX40 agonist ivuxolimab in advanced cancers. Study-level information: Mean age about 60 years, range about 20 to 90; roughly 80% male. Earlier treatment with anti-PD-1, anti-PD-L1 or anti-CTLA-4 was permitted, and over 35% had received some.

Study findings and constraints: Blood T cells, both CD4+ and CD8+, expanded clonally by week 6 at 0.1 to 3.0 mg/kg.

Profiled with immunoSEQ multiplex PCR; TCRdb holds only in-frame clones, not every one. The table lists over 9,000 clones, about 86% of them singletons. Exclusion applied to patients with autoimmune disease history or systemic immunosuppression. Sequencing used CD4+ or CD8+ T cells sorted from blood, obtained in a trial of the OX40 agonist ivuxolimab. The chain couples TRBV4-3 to TRBJ1-1, with 9 bases that match TRBD1. The receptor comes from an adult with an advanced solid tumor such as melanoma, head and neck, liver or kidney cancer. The CDR3 DNA reads as TGCGCCAGCAGCCAAGCCCGCTTGGCGGGACAGGGCTTGCCGAACACTGAAGCTTTCTTT. It yields the protein CASSQARLAGQGLPNTEAFF.